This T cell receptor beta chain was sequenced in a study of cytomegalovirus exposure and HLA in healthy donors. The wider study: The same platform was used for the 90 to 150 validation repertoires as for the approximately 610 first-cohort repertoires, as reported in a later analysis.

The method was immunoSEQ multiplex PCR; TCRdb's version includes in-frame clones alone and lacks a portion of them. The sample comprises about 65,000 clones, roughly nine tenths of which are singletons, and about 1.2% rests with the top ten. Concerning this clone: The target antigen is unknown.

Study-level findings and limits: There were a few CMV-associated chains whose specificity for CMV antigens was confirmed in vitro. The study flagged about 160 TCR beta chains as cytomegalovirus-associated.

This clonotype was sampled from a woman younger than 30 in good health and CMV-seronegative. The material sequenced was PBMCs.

DNA of the CDR3: TGTGCCAGCAGCTTAGCGTCTAGCGGGAGAAGCACAGATACGCAGTATTTT. This sequence encodes CASSLASSGRSTDTQYF. The J gene is TRBJ2-3, the V gene TRBV11-2; 10 nucleotides line up with TRBD2. The CDR3 contains 17 residues. V trimming: 1 base; J trimming: 0 bases; junction bases outside the gene matches: 4. Germline CDR1 and CDR2: SGHAT and FQNNGV. Full variable domain (rest looked up from reference TRBV11-2 and TRBJ2-3): EAGVAQSPRYKIIEKRQSVAFWCNPISGHATLYWYQQILGQGPKLLIQFQNNGVVDDSQLPKDRFSAERLKGVDSTLKIQPAKLEDSAVYLCASSLASSGRSTDTQYFGPGTRLTVL.